This TCR beta chain was retrieved from a study of T cells in Graves' hyperthyroidism and ophthalmopathy. Germline V gene sequence: CDR1 SNHLY, CDR2 FYNNEI. The CDR3 runs 14 residues. Amplification of TCR beta CDR3 regions was performed using RNA transcripts as template. The HTBI primer set drove a first-round RT-PCR of the TCR CDR3. TCRdb itself ran the multiplex PCR reads through MiXCR, one entry per CDR3 protein. The data contain roughly 500,000 distinct CDR3 sequences, around 43% of them singletons. Study-wide findings and caveats: Patients with ophthalmopathy were separated from those with stable hyperthyroidism by a 13 V-J model.

For this clonotype: What it binds is unknown. One end of the junction fails to match germline, which may point to a read error.

This TCR came from an adult woman with Graves' disease, either hyperthyroidism or ophthalmopathy (not recorded which). The chain couples TRBV2 to TRBJ2-7; D remains ambiguous. The material sequenced was peripheral blood or thyroid tissue (not recorded which). CDR3 in amino acids: CAGSETDPAPEQYF. CDR3 in DNA: TGTGCCGGCAGTGAAACGGATCCGGCTCCCGAGCAGTACTTC.